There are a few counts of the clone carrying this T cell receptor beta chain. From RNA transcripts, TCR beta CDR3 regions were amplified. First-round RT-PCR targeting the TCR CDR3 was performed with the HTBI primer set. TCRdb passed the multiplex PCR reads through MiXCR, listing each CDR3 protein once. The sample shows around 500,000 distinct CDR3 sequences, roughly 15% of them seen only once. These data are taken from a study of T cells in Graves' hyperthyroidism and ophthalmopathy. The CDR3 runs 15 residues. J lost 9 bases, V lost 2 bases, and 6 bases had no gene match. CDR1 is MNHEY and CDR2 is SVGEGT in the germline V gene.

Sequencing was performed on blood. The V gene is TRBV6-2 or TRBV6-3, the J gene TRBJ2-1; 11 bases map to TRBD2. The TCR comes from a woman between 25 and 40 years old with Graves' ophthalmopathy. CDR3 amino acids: CASSYPRLAGTEQFF. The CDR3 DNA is TGTGCCAGCAGTTACCCAAGACTAGCGGGAACTGAGCAGTTCTTC.